This T cell receptor (beta chain) is drawn from a study of T cells in Graves' hyperthyroidism and ophthalmopathy. Germline CDR1 MNHEY, CDR2 SVGAGI. The CDR3 has 15 residues. V lost 6 bases to trimming and J lost 1 base, with 15 bases between them. Amplification targeted TCR beta CDR3 regions from RNA transcripts. Primed by the HTBI set, a first-round RT-PCR was run on the TCR CDR3. TCRdb reprocessed the multiplex PCR reads via MiXCR and lists one record per CDR3 protein. Here the sample spans hundreds of thousands of distinct CDR3 sequences, 30% to 40% being singletons. The table lists this clonotype with a few counts. Its specificity is unknown. General study results and limits: Most clonotypes expanded in the thyroid (above 0.001) were also present in blood.

It was uncontrolled infection, other autoimmune disease, pregnancy or lactation that excluded patients. The PBMCs were taken from approximately 11 ml of fresh peripheral blood. The genes are TRBV6-5 and TRBJ1-1; no clear D gene. The sample comprised blood. This receptor was taken from a woman in her thirties or forties with Graves' hyperthyroidism. The CDR3: CASSYHGLGNTEAFF. CDR3 nucleotide sequence: TGTGCCAGCAGCTATCATGGACTGGGGAACACTGAAGCTTTCTTT.